A selection of T cell receptor beta chains follows, all from one sample in a study of cytomegalovirus exposure and HLA in healthy donors. Measured with immunoSEQ multiplex PCR; TCRdb has only the in-frame clones, and not every one. The sample has over 90,000 clones, roughly four fifths seen once; the top ten hold 4.5% to 5.5%. Sample: PBMCs. The receptor set was obtained from a man between 40 and 49 years old in good health and CMV-seropositive. CDR3s include the opening cysteine and the closing phenylalanine or tryptophan. The order of the fields is CDR3 DNA, CDR3 protein, J gene, clone size, D gene, V gene. D genes are given only for firm matches. For some rows the clone size is stated as once, few or many, or as a class when expanded; others skip it.

CDR3nt: TGTGCCAGCAGCCTAGGGGGTGTTGGGGCCAACGTCCTGACTTTC
CDR3aa: CASSLGGVGANVLTF
j_gene: TRBJ2-6
abundance: few
d_gene: NA
v_gene: TRBV27

CDR3nt: TGTGCCAGCAGCTTAGACAGGGTAGCTTTCTTT
CDR3aa: CASSLDRVAFF
j_gene: TRBJ1-1
abundance: NA
d_gene: NA
v_gene: TRBV7-6

CDR3nt: TGTGCCAGCAGCTTAACAGCGGATCAGCCCCAGCATTTT
CDR3aa: CASSLTADQPQHF
j_gene: TRBJ1-5
abundance: NA
d_gene: NA
v_gene: TRBV7-3

CDR3nt: TGTGCCAGCTCAAGGACTAGCGGGCTTGAAGAGACCCAGTACTTC
CDR3aa: CASSRTSGLEETQYF
j_gene: TRBJ2-5
abundance: NA
d_gene: TRBD2
v_gene: TRBV18

CDR3nt: TGCGCCAGCAGCTTCAGGGGTTCTAATGAAAAACTGTTTTTT
CDR3aa: CASSFRGSNEKLFF
j_gene: TRBJ1-4
abundance: NA
d_gene: NA
v_gene: TRBV5-1

CDR3nt: TGCAGCGTTGTCCCCCAGGGACAGGCCGGCTACACCTTC
CDR3aa: CSVVPQGQAGYTF
j_gene: TRBJ1-2
abundance: NA
d_gene: TRBD1
v_gene: TRBV29-1

CDR3nt: TGTGCCAGCAGCTCCCGAGCCCCAGGACTAGCGGGGCTCTACGAGCAGTACTTC
CDR3aa: CASSSRAPGLAGLYEQYF
j_gene: TRBJ2-7
abundance: NA
d_gene: TRBD2
v_gene: TRBV7-9

CDR3nt: TGTGCCAGCAGTTACGACCACAGAAGCAGAAACACCATATATTTT
CDR3aa: CASSYDHRSRNTIYF
j_gene: TRBJ1-3
abundance: NA
d_gene: NA
v_gene: TRBV6-5

CDR3nt: TGTGCCAGCAGTTACTCGATTTTTAGTAATCAGCCCCAGCATTTT
CDR3aa: CASSYSIFSNQPQHF
j_gene: TRBJ1-5
abundance: NA
d_gene: NA
v_gene: TRBV6-5

CDR3nt: TGTGCCAGCAGTGAATTGGGACACCGGGGTGAAAAACTGTTTTTT
CDR3aa: CASSELGHRGEKLFF
j_gene: TRBJ1-4
abundance: NA
d_gene: NA
v_gene: TRBV25-1

CDR3nt: TGTGCCAGCAGCACCCGGGGAAGCTCCTACAATGAGCAGTTCTTC
CDR3aa: CASSTRGSSYNEQFF
j_gene: TRBJ2-1
abundance: NA
d_gene: NA
v_gene: TRBV9

CDR3nt: TGTGCCAGCAGTCTCCTCGGGGGTCCTAATGAAAAACTGTTTTTT
CDR3aa: CASSLLGGPNEKLFF
j_gene: TRBJ1-4
abundance: once
d_gene: NA
v_gene: TRBV27

CDR3nt: TGTGCCAGCAGTTTTAGGAGACAGGGGCTCTACGAGCAGTACTTC
CDR3aa: CASSFRRQGLYEQYF
j_gene: TRBJ2-7
abundance: NA
d_gene: TRBD1
v_gene: TRBV27

CDR3nt: TGTGCCTGGAGAAGAGGGGGCTCCACCGGGGAGCTGTTTTTT
CDR3aa: CAWRRGGSTGELFF
j_gene: TRBJ2-2
abundance: NA
d_gene: TRBD1
v_gene: TRBV30

CDR3nt: TGTGCCAGCAGCCAACGGTTTGGACGGGGGAACACTGAAGCTTTCTTT
CDR3aa: CASSQRFGRGNTEAFF
j_gene: TRBJ1-1
abundance: NA
d_gene: NA
v_gene: TRBV14

CDR3nt: TGCGCCAGCAGCCCCAGGGTTGTGGACACTGAAGCTTTCTTT
CDR3aa: CASSPRVVDTEAFF
j_gene: TRBJ1-1
abundance: NA
d_gene: NA
v_gene: TRBV5-1

CDR3nt: TGTGCCAGCAGTCAGATACTTTCGGGCACTGAAGCTTTCTTT
CDR3aa: CASSQILSGTEAFF
j_gene: TRBJ1-1
abundance: few
d_gene: NA
v_gene: TRBV2

CDR3nt: TGTGCCAGCAGCTTAGTGTTCGGGACAGGGGGCTCCTACAATGAGCAGTTCTTC
CDR3aa: CASSLVFGTGGSYNEQFF
j_gene: TRBJ2-1
abundance: few
d_gene: TRBD1
v_gene: TRBV7-6

CDR3nt: TGTGCCAGCAGTGGACCAACAGGGGTGAACACCGGGGAGCTGTTTTTT
CDR3aa: CASSGPTGVNTGELFF
j_gene: TRBJ2-2
abundance: NA
d_gene: TRBD1
v_gene: TRBV6-1

CDR3nt: TGTGCCAGCAGCCACCGGGAGGGGTGGAATGAGCAGTTCTTC
CDR3aa: CASSHREGWNEQFF
j_gene: TRBJ2-1
abundance: NA
d_gene: TRBD2
v_gene: TRBV14

CDR3nt: TGTGCCAGCAGCTTAGTTAGCGGGGGGGCCGGGGAGCTGTTTTTT
CDR3aa: CASSLVSGGAGELFF
j_gene: TRBJ2-2
abundance: NA
d_gene: TRBD2
v_gene: TRBV7-2

CDR3nt: TGTGCCAGCAGCGTTGAAGGGGGATCTGGAAACACCATATATTTT
CDR3aa: CASSVEGGSGNTIYF
j_gene: TRBJ1-3
abundance: NA
d_gene: NA
v_gene: TRBV9

CDR3nt: TGTGCCAGCACGAGGGGGGGGGAGACCCAGTACTTC
CDR3aa: CASTRGGETQYF
j_gene: TRBJ2-5
abundance: NA
d_gene: NA
v_gene: TRBV2

CDR3nt: TGTGCCAGCTCCTCCCGCGGACTAGCGGGCCTCTACAATGAGCAGTTCTTC
CDR3aa: CASSSRGLAGLYNEQFF
j_gene: TRBJ2-1
abundance: NA
d_gene: TRBD2
v_gene: TRBV7-9

CDR3nt: TGTGCCAGCAGTTTGGAACAGGCTCGTCCCCAGCATTTT
CDR3aa: CASSLEQARPQHF
j_gene: TRBJ1-5
abundance: NA
d_gene: NA
v_gene: TRBV28

CDR3nt: TGTGCCAGCAGCTCCCGGGACTTCGAAGAGACCCAGTACTTC
CDR3aa: CASSSRDFEETQYF
j_gene: TRBJ2-5
abundance: NA
d_gene: NA
v_gene: TRBV5-4

CDR3nt: TGTGCCAGTAGTCCTCAGGACAGGGCGGGCTACACCTTC
CDR3aa: CASSPQDRAGYTF
j_gene: TRBJ1-2
abundance: NA
d_gene: TRBD1
v_gene: TRBV19

CDR3nt: TGTGCCAGCAGCGTAGGGAGGTGGGTGCATGAGCAGTTCTTC
CDR3aa: CASSVGRWVHEQFF
j_gene: TRBJ2-1
abundance: few
d_gene: NA
v_gene: TRBV9

CDR3nt: TGTGCCAGCAGCCCCAGGACTGTTAGCTCCTACAATGAGCAGTTCTTC
CDR3aa: CASSPRTVSSYNEQFF
j_gene: TRBJ2-1
abundance: NA
d_gene: NA
v_gene: TRBV9

CDR3nt: TGTGCCAGCAGTGCAATACGGCAGGGACAGGGTCGGGAAAAACTGTTTTTT
CDR3aa: CASSAIRQGQGREKLFF
j_gene: TRBJ1-4
abundance: NA
d_gene: TRBD1
v_gene: TRBV25-1

CDR3nt: TGTGCCAGCAGCGAGGGGGGGCCTAACTATGGCTACACCTTC
CDR3aa: CASSEGGPNYGYTF
j_gene: TRBJ1-2
abundance: NA
d_gene: NA
v_gene: TRBV6-5